This T cell receptor (beta chain) was found in a study of T cell responses to AZD1222 COVID-19 vaccine. The sample holds a few counts of this clone. Only in-frame clones appear in the TCRdb table, and some are missing; sequencing was by immunoSEQ multiplex PCR. The sample lists more than 100,000 clones, roughly 90% occurring once. CDR1 and CDR2 from the germline V gene are SGHTA and FQGNSA. This CDR3 region has 14 residues. V lost 3 bases, J lost 3 bases, and 9 bases lay in between. This TCR derives from an adult in good health. Sequenced here: peripheral blood, sampled on day 0 of AZD1222 vaccination. The chain recombines TRBV7-2 with TRBJ1-5, with no clear D. The DNA of the CDR3 is TGTGCCAGCAGCTTTGGATATACCAATCAGCCCCAGCATTTT. It encodes CASSFGYTNQPQHF.